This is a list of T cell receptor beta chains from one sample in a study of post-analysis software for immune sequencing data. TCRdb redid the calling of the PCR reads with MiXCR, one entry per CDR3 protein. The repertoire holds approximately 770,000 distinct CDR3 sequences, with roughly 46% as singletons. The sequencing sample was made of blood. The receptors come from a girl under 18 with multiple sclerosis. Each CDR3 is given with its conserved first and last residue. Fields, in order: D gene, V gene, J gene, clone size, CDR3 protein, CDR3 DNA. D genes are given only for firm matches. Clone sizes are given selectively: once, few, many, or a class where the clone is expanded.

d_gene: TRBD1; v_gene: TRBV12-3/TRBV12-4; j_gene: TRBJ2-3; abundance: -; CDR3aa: CASSRTGAYTDTQYF; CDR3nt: TGTGCCAGCAGTCGCACAGGGGCCTACACAGATACGCAGTATTTT
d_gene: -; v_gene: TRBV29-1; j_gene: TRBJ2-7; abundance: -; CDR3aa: CSVGGGAGPYEQYF; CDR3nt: TGCAGCGTTGGGGGCGGGGCAGGGCCCTACGAGCAGTACTTC
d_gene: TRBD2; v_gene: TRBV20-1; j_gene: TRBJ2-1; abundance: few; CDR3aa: CSAIEGGTSGSNEQFF; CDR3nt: TGCAGTGCTATAGAGGGGGGGACTAGCGGGAGCAATGAGCAGTTCTTC
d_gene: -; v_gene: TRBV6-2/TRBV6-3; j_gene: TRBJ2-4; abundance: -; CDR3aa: CASSYSVVEQYF; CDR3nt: TGTGCCAGCAGTTACTCGGTGGTAGAGCAGTACTTC
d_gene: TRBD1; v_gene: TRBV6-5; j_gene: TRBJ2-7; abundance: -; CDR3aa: CASITSGTGVGEQYF; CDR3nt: TGTGCCAGCATAACCTCGGGGACAGGAGTTGGCGAGCAGTACTTC
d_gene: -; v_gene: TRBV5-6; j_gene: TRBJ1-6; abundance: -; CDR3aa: CASSTGESPLHF; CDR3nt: TGTGCCAGCAGCACGGGCGAATCACCCCTCCACTTT
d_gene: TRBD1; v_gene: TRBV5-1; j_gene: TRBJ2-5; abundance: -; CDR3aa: CASSYGTGFRETQYF; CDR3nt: TGCGCCAGCAGCTACGGGACAGGGTTTCGAGAGACCCAGTACTTC
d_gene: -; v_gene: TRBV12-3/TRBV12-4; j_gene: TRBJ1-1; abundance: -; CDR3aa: CASSWEQGLAFF; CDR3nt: TGTGCCAGCAGTTGGGAACAGGGCTTAGCTTTCTTT
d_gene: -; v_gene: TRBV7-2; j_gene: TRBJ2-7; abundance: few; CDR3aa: CASSLLATYEQYF; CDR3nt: TGTGCCAGCAGCTTACTAGCCACCTACGAGCAGTACTTC
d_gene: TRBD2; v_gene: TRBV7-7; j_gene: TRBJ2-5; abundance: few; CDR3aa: CASSSDSSGSSETQYF; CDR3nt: TGTGCTAGCAGCTCAGACTCTAGCGGGAGTTCAGAGACCCAGTACTTC
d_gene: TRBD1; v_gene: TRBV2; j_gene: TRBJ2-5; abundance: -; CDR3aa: CASSPWDRADQETQYF; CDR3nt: TGTGCCAGCAGTCCCTGGGACAGGGCGGATCAAGAGACCCAGTACTTC
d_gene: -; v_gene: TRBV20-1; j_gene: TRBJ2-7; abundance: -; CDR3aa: CSALGAYEQYF; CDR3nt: TGCAGTGCTCTGGGAGCCTACGAGCAGTACTTC
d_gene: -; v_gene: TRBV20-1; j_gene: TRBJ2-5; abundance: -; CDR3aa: CSASQLGEPKQYF; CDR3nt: TGCAGTGCTAGCCAACTCGGGGAGCCCAAGCAGTACTTC
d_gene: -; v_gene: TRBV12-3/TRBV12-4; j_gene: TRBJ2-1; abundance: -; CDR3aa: CASSLRGRPYNEQFF; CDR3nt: TGTGCCAGCAGTTTACGGGGGAGGCCTTACAATGAGCAGTTCTTC
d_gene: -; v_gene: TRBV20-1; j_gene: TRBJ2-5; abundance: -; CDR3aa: CSVPGLGGETQYF; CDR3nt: TGCAGTGTTCCGGGACTTGGGGGAGAGACCCAGTACTTC
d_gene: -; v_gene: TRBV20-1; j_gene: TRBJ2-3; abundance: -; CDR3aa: CSARGGIQGDTQYF; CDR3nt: TGCAGTGCTAGGGGCGGGATCCAGGGGGATACGCAGTATTTT
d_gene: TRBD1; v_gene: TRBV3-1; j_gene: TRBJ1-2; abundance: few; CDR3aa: CASSQDREGYTF; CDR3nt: TGTGCCAGCAGCCAGGACAGGGAGGGCTACACCTTC
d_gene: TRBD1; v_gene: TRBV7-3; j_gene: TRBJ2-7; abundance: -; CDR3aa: CASSLRDRGQNEQYF; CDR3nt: TGTGCCAGCAGCCTCCGGGACAGGGGGCAAAACGAGCAGTACTTC
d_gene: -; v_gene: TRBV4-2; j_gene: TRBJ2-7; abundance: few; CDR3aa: CASSRTGDKNYEQYF; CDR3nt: TGTGCCAGCAGCCGCACGGGGGACAAGAACTACGAGCAGTACTTC
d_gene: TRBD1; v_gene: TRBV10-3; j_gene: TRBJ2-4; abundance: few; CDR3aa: CAISVGTGVGKNIQYF; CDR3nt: TGTGCCATCAGTGTCGGGACAGGGGTAGGCAAAAACATTCAGTACTTC
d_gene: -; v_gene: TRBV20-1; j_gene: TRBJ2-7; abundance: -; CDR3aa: CSARGRTATGEQYF; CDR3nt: TGCAGTGCTAGAGGGCGGACAGCAACAGGCGAGCAGTACTTC
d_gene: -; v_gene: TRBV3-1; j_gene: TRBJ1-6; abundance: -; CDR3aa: CASSPPDGSPLHF; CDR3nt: TGTGCCAGCAGCCCTCCGGACGGCTCACCCCTCCACTTT
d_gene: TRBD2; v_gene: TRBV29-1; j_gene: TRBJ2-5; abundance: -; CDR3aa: CSADSGRVRETQYF; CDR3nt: TGCAGCGCCGATAGCGGGAGGGTGAGAGAGACCCAGTACTTC
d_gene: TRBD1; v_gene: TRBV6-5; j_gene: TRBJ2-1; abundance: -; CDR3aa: CASSYSRTGRIDEQFF; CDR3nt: TGTGCCAGCAGTTACTCGAGGACAGGGCGGATCGATGAGCAGTTCTTC
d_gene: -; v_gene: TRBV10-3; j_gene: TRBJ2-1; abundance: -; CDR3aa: CAIRSSGPSYNEQFF; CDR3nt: TGTGCCATCAGATCCAGCGGGCCATCCTACAATGAGCAGTTCTTC
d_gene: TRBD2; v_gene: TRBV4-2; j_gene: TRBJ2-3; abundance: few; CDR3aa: CASSQDPTSGSTDTQYF; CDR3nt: TGTGCCAGCAGCCAAGATCCGACTAGCGGGAGCACAGATACGCAGTATTTT
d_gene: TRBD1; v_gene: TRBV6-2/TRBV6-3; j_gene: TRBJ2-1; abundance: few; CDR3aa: CASSYLSTGTDEQFF; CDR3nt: TGTGCCAGCAGTTACCTTTCGACAGGGACCGATGAGCAGTTCTTC
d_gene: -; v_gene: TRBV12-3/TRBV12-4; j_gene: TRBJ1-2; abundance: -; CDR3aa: CASSLVRGDGYTF; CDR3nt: TGTGCCAGCAGTTTAGTGAGGGGCGATGGCTACACCTTC
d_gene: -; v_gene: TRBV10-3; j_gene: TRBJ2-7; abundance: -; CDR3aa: CASTSDDSYEQYF; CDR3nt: TGTGCCTCCACCAGTGACGACTCCTACGAGCAGTACTTC
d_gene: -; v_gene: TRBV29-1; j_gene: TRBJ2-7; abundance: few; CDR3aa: CSVEGQGSDYEQYF; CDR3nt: TGCAGCGTTGAGGGCCAGGGGTCGGACTACGAGCAGTACTTC
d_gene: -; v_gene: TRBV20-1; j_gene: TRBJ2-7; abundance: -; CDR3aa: CSARDPRDPNPYEQYF; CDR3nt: TGCAGTGCTAGAGATCCCCGGGACCCGAACCCCTACGAGCAGTACTTC
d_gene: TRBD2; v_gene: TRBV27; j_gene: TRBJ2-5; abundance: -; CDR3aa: CASSILGGEETQYF; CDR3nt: TGTGCCAGCAGCATTCTCGGGGGGGAAGAGACCCAGTACTTC
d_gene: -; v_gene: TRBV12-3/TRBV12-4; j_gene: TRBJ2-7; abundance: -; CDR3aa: CASSSRASAYEQYF; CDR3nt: TGTGCCAGCAGTTCCCGTGCCTCCGCCTACGAGCAGTACTTC
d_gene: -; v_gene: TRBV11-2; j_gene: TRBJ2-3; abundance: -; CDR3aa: CASSLVVEGGTDTQYF; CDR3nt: TGTGCCAGCAGCTTAGTGGTTGAGGGGGGCACAGATACGCAGTATTTT
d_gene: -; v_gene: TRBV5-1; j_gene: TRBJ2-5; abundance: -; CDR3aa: CASSSDGQGTQYF; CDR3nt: TGCGCCAGCAGCTCGGACGGTCAGGGGACCCAGTACTTC
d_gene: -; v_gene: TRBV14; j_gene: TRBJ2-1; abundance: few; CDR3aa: CASSQVGGQGDEQFF; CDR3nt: TGTGCCAGCAGCCAAGTCGGTGGCCAGGGTGATGAGCAGTTCTTC
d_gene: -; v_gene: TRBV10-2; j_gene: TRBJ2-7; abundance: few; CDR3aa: CASSVNYEQYF; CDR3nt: TGCGCCAGCAGTGTCAACTACGAGCAGTACTTC
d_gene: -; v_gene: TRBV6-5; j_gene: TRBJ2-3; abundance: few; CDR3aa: CASSSLRRGGTDTQYF; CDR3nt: TGTGCCAGCAGTTCCCTGCGGAGGGGGGGCACAGATACGCAGTATTTT
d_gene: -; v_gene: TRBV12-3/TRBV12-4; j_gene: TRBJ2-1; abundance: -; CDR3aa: CASSLMVGGRTKQFF; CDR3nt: TGTGCCAGCAGTTTAATGGTCGGGGGTCGGACGAAGCAGTTCTTC
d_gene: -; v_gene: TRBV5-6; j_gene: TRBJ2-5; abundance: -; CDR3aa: CACSLGQEQYF; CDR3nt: TGTGCCTGCAGCTTGGGACAAGAGCAGTACTTC
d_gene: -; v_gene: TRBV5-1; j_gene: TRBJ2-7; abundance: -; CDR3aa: CASSLDVEGYEQYF; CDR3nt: TGCGCCAGCAGCTTGGATGTGGAGGGCTACGAGCAGTACTTC
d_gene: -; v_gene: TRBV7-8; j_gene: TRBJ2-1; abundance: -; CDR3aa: CASSLRSAGSSYNEQFF; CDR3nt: TGTGCCAGCAGCTTAAGGAGCGCGGGTAGCTCCTACAATGAGCAGTTCTTC
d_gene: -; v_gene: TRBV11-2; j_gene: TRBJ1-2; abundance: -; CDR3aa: CASSLDSQGYYGYTF; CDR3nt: TGTGCCAGCAGCTTAGATAGCCAGGGGTACTATGGCTACACCTTC
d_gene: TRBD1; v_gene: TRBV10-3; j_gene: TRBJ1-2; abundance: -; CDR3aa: CAIRPGQGNYGYTF; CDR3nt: TGTGCCATCAGACCGGGACAGGGCAACTATGGCTACACCTTC
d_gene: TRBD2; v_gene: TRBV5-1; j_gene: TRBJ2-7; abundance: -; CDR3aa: CASSLVLAGVQYF; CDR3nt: TGCGCCAGCAGCTTGGTTTTAGCGGGGGTGCAGTACTTC
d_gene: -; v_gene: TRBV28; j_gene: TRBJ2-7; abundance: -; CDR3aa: CASRAPGDSYEQYF; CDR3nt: TGTGCCAGCAGGGCCCCCGGGGATTCCTACGAGCAGTACTTC
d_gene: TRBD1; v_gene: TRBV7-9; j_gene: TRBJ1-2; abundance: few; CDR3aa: CASSLARGTVPNYGYTF; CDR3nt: TGTGCCAGCAGCTTAGCGCGGGGGACAGTACCGAACTATGGCTACACCTTC
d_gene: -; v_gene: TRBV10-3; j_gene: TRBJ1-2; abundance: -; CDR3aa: CATDGGSYGYTF; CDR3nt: TGTGCCACGGACGGGGGATCCTATGGCTACACCTTC
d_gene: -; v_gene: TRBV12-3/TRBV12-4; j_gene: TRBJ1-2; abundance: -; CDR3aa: CASSSGTAVGYGYTF; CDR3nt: TGTGCCAGCAGTTCCGGGACGGCGGTAGGGTATGGCTACACCTTC
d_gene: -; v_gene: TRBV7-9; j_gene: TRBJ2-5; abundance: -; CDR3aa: CAGSPLMFRGRETQYF; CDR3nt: TGTGCCGGTAGCCCACTGATGTTCCGGGGACGTGAGACCCAGTACTTC
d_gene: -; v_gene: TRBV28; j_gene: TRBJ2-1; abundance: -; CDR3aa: CASSLGSQSSYNEQFF; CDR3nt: TGTGCCAGCAGTTTAGGCAGCCAGAGCTCCTACAATGAGCAGTTCTTC
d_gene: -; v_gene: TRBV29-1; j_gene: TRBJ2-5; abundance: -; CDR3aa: CSVDAGRTYNEQYF; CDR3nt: TGCAGCGTTGATGCAGGCCGAACCTACAATGAGCAGTACTTC
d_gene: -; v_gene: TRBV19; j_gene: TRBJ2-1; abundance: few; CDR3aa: CASSRVGGEQFF; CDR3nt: TGTGCCAGTAGCAGGGTAGGAGGTGAGCAGTTCTTC